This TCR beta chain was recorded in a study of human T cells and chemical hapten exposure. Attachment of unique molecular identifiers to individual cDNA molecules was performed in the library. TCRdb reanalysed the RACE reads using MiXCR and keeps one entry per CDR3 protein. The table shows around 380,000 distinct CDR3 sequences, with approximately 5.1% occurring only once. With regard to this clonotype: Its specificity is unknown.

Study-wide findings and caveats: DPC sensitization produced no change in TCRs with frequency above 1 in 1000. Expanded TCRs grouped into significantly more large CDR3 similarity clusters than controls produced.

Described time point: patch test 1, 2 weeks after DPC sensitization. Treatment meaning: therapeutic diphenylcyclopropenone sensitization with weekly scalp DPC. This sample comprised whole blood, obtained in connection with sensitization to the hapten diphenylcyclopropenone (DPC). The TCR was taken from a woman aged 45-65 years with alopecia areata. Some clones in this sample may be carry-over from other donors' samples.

The CDR3 sequence: CASSSPTGNPQETQYF. CDR3 DNA: TGTGCCAGCAGCTCACCGACAGGGAACCCGCAAGAGACCCAGTACTTC. V and J are TRBV9 and TRBJ2-5, with TRBD1 matching 7 bases. Trimming cost V 4 bases and J 2 bases; bases outside gene matches: 11. This CDR3 spans 16 amino acids. The germline V gene encodes CDR1 SGDLS and CDR2 YYNGEE.